The present TCR beta chain was sequenced within a study of T cells in Graves' hyperthyroidism and ophthalmopathy. Note on this clonotype: Its antigen is unidentified.

Exclusion of a patient resulted from uncontrolled infection, other autoimmune disease, pregnancy or lactation. The diagnoses drew upon clinical symptoms, serum thyroxine and TRAb, thyroid ultrasound and orbital computed tomography. RNA transcripts served as the template for amplifying TCR beta CDR3 regions. A first-round RT-PCR of the TCR CDR3 used the HTBI primer set. TCRdb re-analysed the multiplex PCR reads in MiXCR, keeping a single row per CDR3 protein. Here the sample spans about 570,000 distinct CDR3 sequences, around 45% being singletons. Study conclusions and caveats: The authors' 13 V-J model separated ophthalmopathy from stable hyperthyroidism. Among clonotypes expanded in thyroid above 0.001, most were also found in blood.

The CDR3 has 14 amino acids. Germline CDR1 ENHRY, CDR2 SYGVKD. Trimming took 3 bases from V and 3 from J, leaving 12 bases between them. The chain recombines TRBV10-3 with TRBJ2-7, with D possibly TRBD1 on 6 matching bases. What was sequenced was peripheral blood or thyroid tissue (not recorded which). This clonotype was obtained from an adult woman with Graves' disease, either hyperthyroidism or ophthalmopathy (not recorded which). The CDR3 DNA reads TGTGCCATCAGTGAAGGGGGACGGAGCTACGAGCAGTACTTC. Translated: CAISEGGRSYEQYF.